This TCR beta chain was recovered during a study of blood T cells in healthy people across ages. Study overall: Capturing about one barcoded beta molecule per two T cells was achieved by template switching. The study, taken as a whole, reports: With donor CMV status unknown, expanded clonotype changes were possibly confounded.

The CDR3 has 17 residues. Germline CDR1 LGHDT, CDR2 YNNKEL (reference sequence). The V and J ends lost 0 bases and 5 bases respectively, with 19 bases between them. Details on this clonotype: Antigen specificity is unknown.

With a J-beta primer mix and a sample-barcoded 5' primer, a second PCR ran roughly 6 to 12 cycles. Every single cDNA molecule received a tag from a template-switch adaptor with 12 random nucleotides. MiXCR, applied by TCRdb to the 5' RACE reads, yields one record per CDR3 protein. The sample lists some 1.8 million distinct CDR3 sequences; around 40% were seen once. This clonotype was obtained from a human donor in good health. The chain links TRBV3-1 to TRBJ1-1; D possibly corresponds to TRBD1 (6 bases). Sequenced material: blood. As DNA, the CDR3 is TGTGCCAGCAGCCAAGATTGGCAGGCAGGGGTAAAAACTGAAGCTTTCTTT. Its protein product is CASSQDWQAGVKTEAFF.